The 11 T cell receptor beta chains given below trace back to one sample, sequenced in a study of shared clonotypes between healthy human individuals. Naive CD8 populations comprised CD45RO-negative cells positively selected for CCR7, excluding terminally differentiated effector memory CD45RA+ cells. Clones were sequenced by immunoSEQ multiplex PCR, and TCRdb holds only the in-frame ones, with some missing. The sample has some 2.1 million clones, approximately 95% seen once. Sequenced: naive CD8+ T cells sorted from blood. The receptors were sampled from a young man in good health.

CDR3 amino acids: CASSPPGTVPYEQYF. The CDR3 DNA sequence: TGTGCCAGCAGTCCCCCAGGGACAGTTCCTTACGAGCAGTACTTC. The chain combines TRBV28 with TRBJ2-7, with 7 bases fitting TRBD1. The CDR3 contains 15 residues. The germline CDR1 and CDR2 sequences are MDHEN and SYDVKM. The ends lost 5 bases at V and 4 bases at J; junction bases unmatched: 11.

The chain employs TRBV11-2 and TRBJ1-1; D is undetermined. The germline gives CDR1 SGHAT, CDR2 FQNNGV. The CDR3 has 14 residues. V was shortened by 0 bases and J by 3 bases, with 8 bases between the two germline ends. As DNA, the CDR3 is TGTGCCAGCAGCTTAGAGGTCCAGGACACTGAAGCTTTCTTT. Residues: CASSLEVQDTEAFF.

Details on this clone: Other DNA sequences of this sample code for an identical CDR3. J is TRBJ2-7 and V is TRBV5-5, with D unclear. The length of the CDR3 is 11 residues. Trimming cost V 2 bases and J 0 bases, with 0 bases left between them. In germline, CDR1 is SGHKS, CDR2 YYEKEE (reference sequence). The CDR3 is CASSFSYEQYF. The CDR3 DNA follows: TGTGCCAGCAGCTTCTCCTACGAGCAGTACTTC. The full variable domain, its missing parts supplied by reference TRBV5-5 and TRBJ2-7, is DAGVTQSPTHLIKTRGQQVTLRCSPISGHKSVSWYQQVLGQGPQFIFQYYEKEERGRGNFPDRFSARQFPNYSSELNVNALLLGDSALYLCASSFSYEQYFGPGTRLTVT.

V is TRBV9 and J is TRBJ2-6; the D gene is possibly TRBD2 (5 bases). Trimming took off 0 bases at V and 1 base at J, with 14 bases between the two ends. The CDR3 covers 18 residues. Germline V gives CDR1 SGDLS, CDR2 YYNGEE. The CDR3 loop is CASSVGQREGSGANVLTF. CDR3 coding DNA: TGTGCCAGCAGCGTAGGTCAGAGGGAAGGGTCTGGGGCCAACGTCCTGACTTTC. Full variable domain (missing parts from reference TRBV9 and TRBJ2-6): DSGVTQTPKHLITATGQRVTLRCSPRSGDLSVYWYQQSLDQGLQFLIQYYNGEERAKGNILERFSAQQFPDLHSELNLSSLELGDSALYFCASSVGQREGSGANVLTFGAGSRLTVL.

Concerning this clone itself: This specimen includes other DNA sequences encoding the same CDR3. CDR3 region: CASSYGGGANTGELFF. The CDR3 coding sequence is TGTGCCAGCAGTTACGGCGGGGGGGCGAACACCGGGGAGCTGTTTTTT. V is TRBV6-5 and J is TRBJ2-2; TRBD2 agrees at 9 bases. The CDR3 is 16 residues long. Germline CDR1 and CDR2: MNHEY and SVGAGI. V was clipped by 2 bases and J by 0 bases; unmatched bases: 1.

DNA for the CDR3: TGTGCCAGCAGGGGGACTAGCGGCTTCCAAGAGACCCAGTACTTC. Protein: CASRGTSGFQETQYF. The gene calls are TRBV2 and TRBJ2-5; 11 bases agree with TRBD2. Germline assignment: CDR1 SNHLY and CDR2 FYNNEI. J gave up 1 base and V 6 bases, and 4 bases lay outside the gene matches. The CDR3 covers 15 residues. The variable domain in full, with the rest retrieved from reference TRBV2 and TRBJ2-5, is EPEVTQTPSHQVTQMGQEVILRCVPISNHLYFYWYRQILGQKVEFLVSFYNNEISEKSEIFDDQFSVERPDGSNFTLKIRSTKLEDSAMYFCASRGTSGFQETQYFGPGTRLLVL.

The CDR3 bases are TGTGCCAGCAGCGAGAACCTTAGCGGGGGGACGAACACCGGGGAGCTGTTTTTT. Translated, it gives CASSENLSGGTNTGELFF. The chain carries TRBV9 and TRBJ2-2; 10 bases agree with TRBD2. The CDR3 runs to 18 residues. CDR1 is SGDLS and CDR2 is YYNGEE in the germline V gene. V was clipped by 3 bases and J by 0 bases; unmatched bases: 8. Supplemented by reference TRBV9 and TRBJ2-2, the full variable domain reads DSGVTQTPKHLITATGQRVTLRCSPRSGDLSVYWYQQSLDQGLQFLIQYYNGEERAKGNILERFSAQQFPDLHSELNLSSLELGDSALYFCASSENLSGGTNTGELFFGEGSRLTVL.

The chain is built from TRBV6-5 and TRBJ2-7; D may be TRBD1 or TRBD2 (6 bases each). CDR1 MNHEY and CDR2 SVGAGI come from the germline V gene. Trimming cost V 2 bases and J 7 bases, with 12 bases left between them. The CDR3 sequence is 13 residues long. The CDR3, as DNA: TGTGCCAGCAGTTACGTAGGGGGGAGGGAGCAGTACTTC. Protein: CASSYVGGREQYF.

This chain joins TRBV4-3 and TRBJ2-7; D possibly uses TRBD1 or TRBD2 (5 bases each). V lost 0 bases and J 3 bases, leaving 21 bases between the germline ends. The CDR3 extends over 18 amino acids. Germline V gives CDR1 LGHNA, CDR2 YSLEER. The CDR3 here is CASSQDTDFRDASYEQYF. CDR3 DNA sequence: TGCGCCAGCAGCCAAGATACGGACTTCCGGGACGCCAGCTACGAGCAGTACTTC.

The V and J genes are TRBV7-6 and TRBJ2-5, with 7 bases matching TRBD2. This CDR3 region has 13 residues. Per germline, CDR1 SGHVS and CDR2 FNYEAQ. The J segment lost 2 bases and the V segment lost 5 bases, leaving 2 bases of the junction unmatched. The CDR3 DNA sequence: TGTGCCAGCAGCCCGGGAGGACAAGAGACCCAGTACTTC. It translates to CASSPGGQETQYF.

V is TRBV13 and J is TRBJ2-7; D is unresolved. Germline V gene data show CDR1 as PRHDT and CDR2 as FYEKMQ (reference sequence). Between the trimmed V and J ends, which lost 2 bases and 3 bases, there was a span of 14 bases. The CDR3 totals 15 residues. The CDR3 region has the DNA TGTGCCAGCAGCTTAAGACCCCCCCCCGTCTACGAGCAGTACTTC. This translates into CASSLRPPPVYEQYF.